This entry concerns a single TCR beta chain. Its antigen is not known. The data originate from a study of graft-versus-host responses after intestinal transplantation. Whole-study context: Multivisceral, liver-intestinal, or isolated intestinal grafts went to recipients. Every transplant recipient was induced with anti-thymocyte globulin, then maintained on tacrolimus and steroids for two to three years.

Regarding the study as a whole: Researchers found peak circulating GvH clone levels linked to early post-transplant HvG declines. Detection of GvH clones occurred in recipient marrow, and some had their first appearance in ileum or blood.

The assay was immunoSEQ multiplex PCR, and TCRdb's table has in-frame clones only and misses some. The sample holds 40,000 to 55,000 clones, about 90% seen once. Germline values: CDR1 MDHEN, CDR2 SYDVKM. V was trimmed by 5 bases and J by 9 bases, leaving 14 bases between them. The CDR3 length is 13 residues. The material was unstimulated CD4+ T cells sorted from spleen or lymph node cells, obtained before transplant. This receptor was obtained from a human donor who was the organ donor for an intestinal transplant. The chain links TRBV28 to TRBJ1-5; maybe TRBD1 (6 bases). The CDR3 sequence is CASSLTGIGPQHF. The DNA for the CDR3 is TGTGCCAGCAGTCTGACAGGAATTGGGCCCCAGCATTTT.